The clone carrying this T cell receptor beta chain has a single count. Its antigen is unknown. Trimming removed 4 bases from V and 9 bases from J, with 14 bases in between. CDR1 is SGDLS and CDR2 is YYNGEE in the germline V gene. This CDR3 has 14 residues. The entry originates in a study of cytomegalovirus exposure and HLA in healthy donors. Whole-study results and caveats: A later analysis linked a missense variant in DCLRE1C to the trimming of TCR beta V and J genes. Beyond CMV serostatus, there was no information to go on about immune exposure. Presence/absence analyses supposed approximately even sequencing depth among donors.

At collection, donors were nominally healthy, but unrecorded immune exposures were probable. The PCR ran on 60 Vbeta and 13 Jbeta primers. Data came from immunoSEQ multiplex PCR; TCRdb stores just in-frame clones and leaves some out. The sample lists 100,000 to 150,000 clones; about 80% were seen once. Sequencing used PBMCs. The chain employs TRBV9 and TRBJ1-6, with D possibly being TRBD1 (5 bases). The receptor was derived from a middle-aged man in good health and CMV-seronegative. The CDR3 is CASSPVGGGSPLHF. In nucleotides, the CDR3 is TGTGCCAGCAGCCCAGTGGGGGGGGGTTCACCCCTCCACTTT.